The entry that follows covers one T cell receptor (beta chain) sequence. The antigen is not known. The PCR used 60 Vbeta and 13 Jbeta primers. The method was immunoSEQ multiplex PCR; TCRdb's version includes in-frame clones alone and lacks a portion of them. The table shows 95,000 to 150,000 clones, with roughly four fifths occurring only once. This sample was taken from a study of cytomegalovirus exposure and HLA in healthy donors. Study outcomes and limitations: Some TCR beta chains (about 180 of them) were listed as cytomegalovirus-associated. Earlier analysis found most TCR beta V segments productive about 87% or about 30% of the time. Published work reported that the classifier diagnosed cytomegalovirus status with high specificity and sensitivity. Excluded were some V segments that proved indistinguishable, including TRBV6-2 and TRBV6-3.

The CDR3 has 11 amino acids. The V gene's germline CDR1 is DFQATT and CDR2 SNEGSKA (reference sequence). The V gene is TRBV20-1, the J gene TRBJ2-7; no clear D gene. The J call may be faulty, since TRBJ2-5 better matches the DNA end. The TCR originated in a man aged 18 to 30 in good health and CMV-seronegative. Sequencing input: PBMCs. The CDR3 region has the DNA TGCAGTGCTAGCCCCTTGGAGACCCAGTACTTC. This sequence encodes CSASPLETQYF.